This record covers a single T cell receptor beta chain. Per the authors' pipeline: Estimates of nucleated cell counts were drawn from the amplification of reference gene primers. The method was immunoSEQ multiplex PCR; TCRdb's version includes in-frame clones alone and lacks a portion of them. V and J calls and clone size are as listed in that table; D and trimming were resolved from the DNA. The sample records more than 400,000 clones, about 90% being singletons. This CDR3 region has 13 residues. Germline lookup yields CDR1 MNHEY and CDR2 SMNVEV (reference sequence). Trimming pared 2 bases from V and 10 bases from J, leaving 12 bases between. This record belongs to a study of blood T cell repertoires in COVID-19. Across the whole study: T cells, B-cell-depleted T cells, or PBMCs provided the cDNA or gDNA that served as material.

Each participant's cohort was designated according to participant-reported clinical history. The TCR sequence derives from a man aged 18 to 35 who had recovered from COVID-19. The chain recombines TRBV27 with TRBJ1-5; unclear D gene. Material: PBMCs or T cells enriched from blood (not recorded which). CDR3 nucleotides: TGTGCCAGCAGTTTAGAGGGTTTGGGACCCCAGCATTTT. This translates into CASSLEGLGPQHF.